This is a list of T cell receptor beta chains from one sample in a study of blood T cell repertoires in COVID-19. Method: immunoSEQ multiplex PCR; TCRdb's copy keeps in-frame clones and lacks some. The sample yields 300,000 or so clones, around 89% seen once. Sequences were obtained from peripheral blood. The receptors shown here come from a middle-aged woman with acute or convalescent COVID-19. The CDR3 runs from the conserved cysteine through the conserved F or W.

CASSSGLGENIQYF,TRBJ2-4,TRBV11-3
CASSSRDRVTDTQYF,TRBJ2-3,TRBV13
CASGSYSGNTIYF,TRBJ1-3,TRBV19
CASSQHRTGTYFYGYTF,TRBJ1-2,TRBV6-6
CASSYSRAGDQPQHF,TRBJ1-5,TRBV6-5
CASSLRDRGSNNEQFF,TRBJ2-1,TRBV5-1
CASSLGQNTEAFF,TRBJ1-1,TRBV7-9
CASSRGLTGYTF,TRBJ1-2,TRBV19
CASSLGLDSSLYGYTF,TRBJ1-2,TRBV5-1
CASSLSGGAPNEQFF,TRBJ2-1,TRBV3-1/TRBV3-2
CASSQDRYSNQPQHF,TRBJ1-5,TRBV4-1
CASRADWSGELFF,TRBJ2-2,TRBV2
CASSITRGAPRSTEAFF,TRBJ1-1,TRBV19
CASGLANNEQFF,TRBJ2-1,TRBV10-2
CASSVAGELSSYNEQFF,TRBJ2-1,TRBV9
CASSWTSGFQETQYF,TRBJ2-5,TRBV7-7
CASSQGSRGAAGYTF,TRBJ1-2,TRBV4-1
CASSSGQALGKPQHF,TRBJ1-5,TRBV7-9
CASSVDRQPTDTQYF,TRBJ2-3,TRBV5-4
CASSSQEQGLGGYTF,TRBJ1-2,TRBV14
CASSQEWAAGNTIYF,TRBJ1-3,TRBV4-1
CASSLGQKGNTIYF,TRBJ1-3,TRBV3-1/TRBV3-2
CSAYSGDLQFF,TRBJ2-1,TRBV20-1
CASSYSIIGAGNTIYF,TRBJ1-3,TRBV6-6
CASILDRGRNSPLHF,TRBJ1-6,TRBV2
CASAKGLADIETQYF,TRBJ2-5,TRBV2
CASSEGAAHTEAFF,TRBJ1-1,TRBV6-1
CASSQTGRDNEKLFF,TRBJ1-4,TRBV3-1/TRBV3-2
CASSPTRRRWFDEQFF,TRBJ2-1,TRBV9
CASSLGTGMNTEAFF,TRBJ1-1,TRBV7-2
CAGTGAGRQFF,TRBJ2-1,TRBV20-1
CASSLRGSARGETQYF,TRBJ2-5,TRBV7-9
CATSDPGQHEKLFF,TRBJ1-4,TRBV24-1
CSATGQDTQYF,TRBJ2-3,TRBV20-1
CASSLEGQKGNTIYF,TRBJ1-3,TRBV5-1
CASRRWDYLQETQYF,TRBJ2-5,TRBV3-1/TRBV3-2
CASSVVGMGGTEAFF,TRBJ1-1,TRBV9
CSVVRGGAYNEQFF,TRBJ2-1,TRBV29-1
CASSLTMNTEAFF,TRBJ1-1,TRBV7-3
CASRPSMIRTSSDTQYF,TRBJ2-3,TRBV19
CAEIMTGDGTDTQYF,TRBJ2-3,TRBV24-1
CASSLRLATSTDTQYF,TRBJ2-3,TRBV9
CAISEGRGDIQYF,TRBJ2-4,TRBV10-3
CASSYSIGGDGYTF,TRBJ1-2,TRBV6-2/TRBV6-3
CASSSTNIQYF,TRBJ2-4,TRBV12-3/TRBV12-4
CATSREVLTGNSPLHF,TRBJ1-6,TRBV15
CASSIDIPPRTEAFF,TRBJ1-1,TRBV19